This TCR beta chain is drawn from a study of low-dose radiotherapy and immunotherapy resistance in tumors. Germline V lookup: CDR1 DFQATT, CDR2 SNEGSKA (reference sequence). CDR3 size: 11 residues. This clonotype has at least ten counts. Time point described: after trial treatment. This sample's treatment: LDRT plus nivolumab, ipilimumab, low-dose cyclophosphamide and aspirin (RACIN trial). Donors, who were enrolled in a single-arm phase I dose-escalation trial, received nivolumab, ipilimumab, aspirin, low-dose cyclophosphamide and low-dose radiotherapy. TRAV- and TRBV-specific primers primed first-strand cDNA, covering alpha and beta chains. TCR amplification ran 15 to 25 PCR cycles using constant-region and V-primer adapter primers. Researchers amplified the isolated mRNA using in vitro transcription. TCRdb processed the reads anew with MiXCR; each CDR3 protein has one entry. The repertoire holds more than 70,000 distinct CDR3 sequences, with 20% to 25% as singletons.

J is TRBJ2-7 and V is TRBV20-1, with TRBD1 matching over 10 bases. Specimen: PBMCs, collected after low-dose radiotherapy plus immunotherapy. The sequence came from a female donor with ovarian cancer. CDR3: CRTDRGREQYF. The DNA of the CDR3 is TGCAGAACAGACAGGGGGCGTGAGCAGTACTTC.